Each of the 6 T cell receptor beta chains below was sequenced from the same sample in a study of T cell changes during pregnancy in multiple sclerosis. Sequenced by immunoSEQ multiplex PCR; TCRdb stores in-frame clones only, minus some. The sample yields more than 45,000 clones, approximately 94% seen once. The sequences come from CD4+ T cells from peripheral blood mononuclear cells, collected in the second trimester of pregnancy. Receptors originate from a female donor with multiple sclerosis, enrolled in a pregnancy study.

The chain joins TRBV30 to TRBJ1-1; D unclear. Deletions cut 3 bases from V and 7 bases from J, with 6 bases between. CDR1 GTSNPN and CDR2 SVGIG come from the germline V gene (reference sequence). The CDR3 sequence is 10 residues long. DNA for the CDR3: TGTGCCTGGAGACACTATGAAGCTTTCTTT. This encodes CAWRHYEAFF.

V is TRBV5-6 and J is TRBJ1-1, with D hard to call. Trimming took off 2 bases at V and 0 bases at J, with 11 bases between the two ends. Germline assignment: CDR1 SGHDT and CDR2 YYEEEE. The CDR3 spans 15 residues. This CDR3 reads CASSFGWLVNTEAFF. The CDR3 region has the DNA TGTGCCAGCAGCTTCGGTTGGCTAGTGAACACTGAAGCTTTCTTT.

The chain uses TRBV18 and TRBJ2-1, with D possibly TRBD1 on 5 matching bases. Germline V gene data show CDR1 as KGHSH and CDR2 as LQKENI. CDR3 length: 13 residues. Trimming took off 3 bases at V and 5 bases at J, with 8 bases between the two ends. The chain's CDR3 is CASSPGLNNEQFF. CDR3 coding DNA: TGTGCCAGCTCACCGGGGCTGAACAATGAGCAGTTCTTC.

The V call is TRBV29-1, the J call TRBJ2-1; 7 bases agree with TRBD1. CDR3 size: 13 residues. The V gene's germline CDR1 is SQVTM and CDR2 ANQGSEA. J gave up 5 bases and V 7 bases, and 8 bases lay outside the gene matches. CDR3 nucleotide sequence: TGCAGCGCGACAGGGATTTTAGACAATGAGCAGTTCTTC. Translating gives CSATGILDNEQFF.

The J gene is TRBJ1-1, the V gene TRBV29-1, with D maybe TRBD1 (5 bases). Germline assignment: CDR1 SQVTM and CDR2 ANQGSEA. Deletions cut 4 bases from V and 4 bases from J, with 10 bases between. The CDR3 spans 12 residues. This CDR3 reads CSVVVGGTEAFF. As DNA, the CDR3 is TGCAGCGTTGTAGTGGGGGGCACTGAAGCTTTCTTT. The entire variable domain, with the rest obtained from reference TRBV29-1 and TRBJ1-1, is as follows: SAVISQKPSRDICQRGTSLTIQCQVDSQVTMMFWYRQQPGQSLTLIATANQGSEATYESGFVIDKFPISRPNLTFSTLTVSNMSPEDSSIYLCSVVVGGTEAFFGQGTRLTVV.

This rearrangement joins TRBV19 to TRBJ2-3; 7 bases map to TRBD1. The CDR3 runs 14 residues. V lost 7 bases, J lost 1 base, and 5 bases stayed unmatched. Per the germline V gene, CDR1 is LNHDA and CDR2 is SQIVND (reference sequence). Here the CDR3 DNA reads TGTGCCAGTATAGACAGGGTAGGCACAGATACGCAGTATTTT. This translates into CASIDRVGTDTQYF. Variable domain in full (rest from reference TRBV19 and TRBJ2-3): DGGITQSPKYLFRKEGQNVTLSCEQNLNHDAMYWYRQDPGQGLRLIYYSQIVNDFQKGDIAEGYSVSREKKESFPLTVTSAQKNPTAFYLCASIDRVGTDTQYFGPGTRLTVL.